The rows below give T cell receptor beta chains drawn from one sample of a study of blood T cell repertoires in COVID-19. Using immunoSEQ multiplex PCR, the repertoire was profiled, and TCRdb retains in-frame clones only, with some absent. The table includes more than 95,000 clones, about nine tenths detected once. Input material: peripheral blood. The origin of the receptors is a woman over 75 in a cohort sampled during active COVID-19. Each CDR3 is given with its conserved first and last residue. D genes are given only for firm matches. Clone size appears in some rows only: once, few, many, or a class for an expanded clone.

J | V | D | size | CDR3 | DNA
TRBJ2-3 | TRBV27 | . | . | CASSYTDSNTDTQYF | TGTGCCAGCAGCTACACGGACAGCAACACAGATACGCAGTATTTT
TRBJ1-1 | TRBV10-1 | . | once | CASSENQGYEAFF | TGCGCCAGCAGTGAGAATCAGGGTTATGAAGCTTTCTTT
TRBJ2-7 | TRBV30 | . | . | CAWSVGGGAYEQYF | TGTGCCTGGAGTGTAGGGGGGGGTGCCTACGAGCAGTACTTC
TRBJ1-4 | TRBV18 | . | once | CASSPIDKNEKLFF | TGTGCCAGCTCACCAATTGACAAGAATGAAAAACTGTTTTTT
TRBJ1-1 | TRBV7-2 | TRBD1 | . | CASRTTGANTEAFF | TGTGCCAGCAGAACCACAGGGGCAAACACTGAAGCTTTCTTT
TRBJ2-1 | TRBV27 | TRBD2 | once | CASSARQGGTSGYHNEQFF | TGTGCCAGCAGTGCCCGACAGGGGGGGACTAGCGGGTATCACAATGAGCAGTTCTTC
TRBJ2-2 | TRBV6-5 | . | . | CASRTQANTGELFF | TGTGCCAGCAGGACCCAGGCGAACACCGGGGAGCTGTTTTTT
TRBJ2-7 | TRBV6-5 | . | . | CASRLARSSYEQYF | TGTGCCAGCAGACTGGCGAGGAGCTCCTACGAGCAGTACTTC
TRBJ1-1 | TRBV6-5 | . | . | CASSSQGSTEAFF | TGTGCCAGCAGTTCGCAGGGGTCCACTGAAGCTTTCTTT
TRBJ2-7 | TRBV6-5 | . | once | CASRFHYEQYF | TGTGCCAGCAGATTCCACTACGAGCAGTACTTC
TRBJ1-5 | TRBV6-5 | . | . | CASTPDRTNQPQHF | TGTGCCAGCACACCAGACAGGACCAATCAGCCCCAGCATTTT
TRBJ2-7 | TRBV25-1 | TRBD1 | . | CASSDRDRNYEQYF | TGTGCCAGCAGTGATCGGGACAGAAACTACGAGCAGTACTTC
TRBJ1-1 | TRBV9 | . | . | CASSVERGGTEAFF | TGTGCCAGCAGCGTAGAAAGGGGGGGCACTGAAGCTTTCTTT
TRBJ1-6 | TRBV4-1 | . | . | CASSQDLNSPLHF | TGCGCCAGCAGCCAAGATCTGAATTCACCCCTCCACTTT
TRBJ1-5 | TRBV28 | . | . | CASSLVGAGRQHF | TGTGCCAGCAGTTTAGTAGGGGCGGGGAGGCAGCATTTT
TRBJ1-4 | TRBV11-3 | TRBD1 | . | CASSPGQGEKLFF | TGTGCCAGCAGCCCTGGACAGGGCGAAAAACTGTTTTTT
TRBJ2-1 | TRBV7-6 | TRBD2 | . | CASSLGTMRTSNNEQFF | TGTGCCAGCAGCTTAGGCACTATGAGGACTAGCAACAATGAGCAGTTCTTC
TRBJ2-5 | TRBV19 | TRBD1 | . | CASSPDRGGETQYF | TGTGCCAGTAGCCCCGACAGGGGGGGAGAGACCCAGTACTTC
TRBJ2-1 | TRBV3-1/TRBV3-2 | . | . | CASSYGSYNEQFF | TGTGCCAGCAGCTACGGTTCCTACAATGAGCAGTTCTTC
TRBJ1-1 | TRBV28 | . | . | CASSPRGRAEAFF | TGTGCCAGCAGTCCGCGGGGAAGGGCTGAAGCTTTCTTT
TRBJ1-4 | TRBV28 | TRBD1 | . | CASREQGAKLFF | TGTGCCAGCAGGGAACAGGGGGCGAAACTGTTTTTT
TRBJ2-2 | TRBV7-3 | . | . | CASSPDLGAHTGELFF | TGTGCCAGCAGCCCCGACTTGGGGGCTCACACCGGGGAGCTGTTTTTT
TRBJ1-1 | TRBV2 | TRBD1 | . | CASGQQGRDTEAFF | TGTGCCAGCGGCCAACAGGGGAGAGACACTGAAGCTTTCTTT
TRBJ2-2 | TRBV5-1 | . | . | CASSLAEGSGELFF | TGCGCCAGCAGCTTGGCGGAGGGCTCCGGGGAGCTGTTTTTT
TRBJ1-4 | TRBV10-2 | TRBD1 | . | CASTLPGTGSEKLFF | TGCGCCAGCACCCTTCCCGGGACAGGGTCCGAAAAACTGTTTTTT
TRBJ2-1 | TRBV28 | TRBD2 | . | CASSLVAGAYNEQFF | TGTGCCAGCAGTTTGGTAGCGGGAGCTTACAATGAGCAGTTCTTC
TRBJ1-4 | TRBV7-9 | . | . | CASSLGQLREKLFF | TGTGCCAGCAGCTTAGGACAACTTCGGGAAAAACTGTTTTTT
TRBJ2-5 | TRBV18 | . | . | CASSPRRGPPETQYF | TGTGCCAGCTCACCACGACGAGGGCCCCCAGAGACCCAGTACTTC
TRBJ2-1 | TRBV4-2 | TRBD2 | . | CASSQGGGAGNEQFF | TGTGCCAGCAGCCAGGGCGGGGGGGCTGGTAATGAGCAGTTCTTC
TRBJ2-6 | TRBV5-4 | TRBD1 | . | CASRGGTGGWSGANVLTF | TGTGCCAGCAGGGGAGGGACAGGGGGATGGTCTGGGGCCAACGTCCTGACTTTC
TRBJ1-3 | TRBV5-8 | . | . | CASSPRRGDGNTIYF | TGTGCCAGCAGCCCACGGAGGGGTGACGGAAACACCATATATTTT
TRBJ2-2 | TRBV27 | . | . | CASSFKTGGELFF | TGTGCCAGCAGTTTTAAGACGGGCGGGGAGCTGTTTTTT
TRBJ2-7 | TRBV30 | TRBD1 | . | CAWRGQGGESYEQYF | TGTGCCTGGAGGGGACAGGGAGGGGAGTCCTACGAGCAGTACTTC
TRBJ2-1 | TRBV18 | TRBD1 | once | CASSAGQGDEQFF | TGTGCCAGCTCAGCTGGACAGGGGGATGAGCAGTTCTTC
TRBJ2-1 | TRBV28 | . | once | CASSTSGTSYNEQFF | TGTGCCAGCAGCACATCCGGGACTTCTTACAATGAGCAGTTCTTC
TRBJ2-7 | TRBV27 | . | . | CASSLLGRSSYEQYF | TGTGCCAGCAGTTTGCTGGGTCGGAGCTCCTACGAGCAGTACTTC
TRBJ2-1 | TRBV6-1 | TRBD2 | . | CASSEHGTSGNEQFF | TGTGCCAGCAGTGAACACGGGACTAGCGGCAATGAGCAGTTCTTC
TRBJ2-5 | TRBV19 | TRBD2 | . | CASSIIPFAGGEETQYF | TGTGCCAGTAGTATAATCCCCTTTGCGGGGGGCGAAGAGACCCAGTACTTC
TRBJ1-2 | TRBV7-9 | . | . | CASSLRDSGGYTF | TGTGCCAGCAGCTTACGGGACTCTGGGGGCTACACCTTC